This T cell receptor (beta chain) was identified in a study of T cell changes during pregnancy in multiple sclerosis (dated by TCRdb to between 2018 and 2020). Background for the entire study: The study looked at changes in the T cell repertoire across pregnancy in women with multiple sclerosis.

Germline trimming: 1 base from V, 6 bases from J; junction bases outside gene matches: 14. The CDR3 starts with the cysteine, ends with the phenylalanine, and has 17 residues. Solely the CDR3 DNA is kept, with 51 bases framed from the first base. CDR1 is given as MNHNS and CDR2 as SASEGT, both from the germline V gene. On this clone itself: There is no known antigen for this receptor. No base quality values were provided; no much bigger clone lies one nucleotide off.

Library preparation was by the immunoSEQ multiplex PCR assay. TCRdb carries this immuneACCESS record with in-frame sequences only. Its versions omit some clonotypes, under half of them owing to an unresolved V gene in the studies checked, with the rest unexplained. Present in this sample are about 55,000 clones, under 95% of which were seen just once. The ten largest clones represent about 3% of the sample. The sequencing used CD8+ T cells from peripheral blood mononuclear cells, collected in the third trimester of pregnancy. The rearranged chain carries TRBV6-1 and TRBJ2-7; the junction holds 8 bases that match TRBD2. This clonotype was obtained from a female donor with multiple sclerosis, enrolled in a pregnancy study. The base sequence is TGTGCCAGCAGTGAAGGTTTTTGGGAGCGGGAGATGATCGAGCAGTACTTC. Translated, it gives CASSEGFWEREMIEQYF.